A selection of T cell receptor beta chains follows, all from one sample in a study of blood T cell repertoires in COVID-19. Sequenced by immunoSEQ multiplex PCR; TCRdb stores in-frame clones only, minus some. The sample yields hundreds of thousands of clones, about 86% seen once. The sequenced material came from peripheral blood. Receptors originate from a woman in her 70s with COVID-19, enrolled during active disease. Both conserved end residues are part of each CDR3. The order of the fields is J gene, D gene, V gene, clone size, CDR3 protein, CDR3 DNA. D genes are given only for firm matches. The size field is filled for only some rows; it gives once, few, many or a size class.

TRBJ2-7	TRBD1	TRBV27	NA	CASSLGTGLYEQYF	TGTGCCAGCAGTTTAGGGACAGGGCTCTACGAGCAGTACTTC
TRBJ2-2	NA	TRBV12-2	NA	CASRSHGGQLEKRGELFF	TGTGCAAGTCGCTCCCACGGGGGACAGCTAGAAAAACGCGGGGAGCTGTTTTTT
TRBJ1-6	NA	TRBV3-1/TRBV3-2	NA	CASSQDRRDSPLHF	TGTGCCAGCAGCCAAGACAGGAGGGATTCACCCCTCCACTTT
TRBJ2-7	NA	TRBV18	NA	CASSPQNQAAYEQYF	TGTGCCAGCTCACCACAGAATCAGGCAGCCTACGAGCAGTACTTC
TRBJ2-3	TRBD1	TRBV5-6	NA	CASSVRGPTDTQYF	TGTGCCAGCAGCGTTAGGGGGCCCACAGATACGCAGTATTTT
TRBJ2-7	NA	TRBV6-2/TRBV6-3	NA	CASSNGNEQYF	TGTGCCAGCAGTAACGGGAACGAGCAGTACTTC
TRBJ1-2	NA	TRBV11-2	NA	CASSFFQGLGYGYTF	TGTGCCAGCAGCTTTTTTCAGGGGCTAGGCTATGGCTACACCTTC
TRBJ2-7	NA	TRBV5-4	NA	CASSSPAGYEQYF	TGTGCCAGCAGCTCCCCGGCGGGCTACGAGCAGTACTTC
TRBJ1-2	NA	TRBV21-1	NA	CASSKYPGVPLYGYTF	TGTGCCAGCAGCAAATATCCAGGGGTACCCCTCTATGGCTACACCTTC
TRBJ1-1	NA	TRBV24-1	NA	CATSDPGGGTEAFF	TGTGCCACCAGTGATCCCGGGGGGGGGACTGAAGCTTTCTTT
TRBJ1-1	NA	TRBV27	many	CASSLVGGQAAEAFF	TGTGCCAGCAGTTTAGTCGGGGGGCAAGCCGCTGAAGCTTTCTTT
TRBJ1-1	NA	TRBV7-9	few	CASSFGPGTEAFF	TGTGCCAGCAGCTTTGGGCCGGGGACTGAAGCTTTCTTT